Listed below are T cell receptor beta chains from one sample, sequenced in a study of cytomegalovirus exposure and HLA in healthy donors. The repertoire was sequenced with immunoSEQ multiplex PCR; TCRdb's copy has only in-frame clones and lacks some. Of approximately 120,000 clones in the sample, 80% to 90% were seen once. Sequenced sample: PBMCs. The receptors shown here come from a woman between 18 and 29 years old in good health and CMV-seronegative. Both conserved end residues are trimmed from each CDR3.

ASSLVGRGALETQY TRBJ2-5 TRBV5-6
ASSPDRGKMNTEAF TRBJ1-1 TRBV5-1
ASMLGTVGTEAF TRBJ1-1 TRBV2
ASSQGGTSGLIQTQY TRBJ2-5 TRBV4-1
ASSPRPLASETQY TRBJ2-5 TRBV7-2
ASSAILSSYNEQF TRBJ2-1 TRBV2
ASSLWPSQYGYT TRBJ1-2 TRBV28
ASSFEAIMNTEAF TRBJ1-1 TRBV28
ASSLEGLAGAVETQY TRBJ2-5 TRBV13
ASSPLPWGGAKNIQY TRBJ2-4 TRBV5-1
ASSPGLEYGYT TRBJ1-2 TRBV11-2
ASSVPGQGNSPLH TRBJ1-6 TRBV7-8
ASSPDRWSSPLH TRBJ1-6 TRBV6-1
ASTPGVWGNQPQH TRBJ1-5 TRBV28
ASSPWDSDTGELF TRBJ2-2 TRBV7-6